These 22 T cell receptor beta chains were sequenced from one sample in a study of early T cells in non-severe SARS-CoV-2 infection. TCRdb redid the calling of the 5' RACE reads with MiXCR, one entry per CDR3 protein. The sample includes fewer than 30,000 distinct CDR3 sequences, approximately 4.4% of them seen just once. The material sequenced was whole blood. The receptors come from an adult who was a healthcare worker with PCR-confirmed SARS-CoV-2 infection or an uninfected control (not recorded which).

This clonotype was detected only a few times. The chain links TRBV7-9 to TRBJ2-7, with TRBD1 matching over 8 bases. From germline, CDR1 is SEHNR and CDR2 FQNEAQ (reference sequence). This CDR3 comprises 14 residues. V was clipped by 5 bases and J by 6 bases; unmatched bases: 9. The CDR3 sequence is CASSQDRAFSEQYF. The CDR3 DNA reads as TGTGCCAGCAGCCAGGACAGGGCCTTTAGCGAGCAGTACTTC.

The table lists this clonotype with many counts. J is TRBJ2-7 and V is TRBV20-1; 9 bases are a match to TRBD2. Germline CDR1 and CDR2: DFQATT and SNEGSKA (reference sequence). The trim removed 5 bases at V and 4 bases at J, leaving 9 bases unmatched. This CDR3 is 14 amino acids long. CDR3 DNA sequence: TGCAGTGCTCTTGGAACTAGCGGGCTTTACGAGCAGTACTTC. Encoded protein: CSALGTSGLYEQYF.

This clonotype came up a few times. V usage is TRBV2 and J usage is TRBJ1-3; possibly TRBD1 for D (6 bases). V was shortened by 6 bases and J by 3 bases, with 18 bases between the two germline ends. Per germline, CDR1 SNHLY and CDR2 FYNNEI. The CDR3 runs 16 residues. The CDR3 bases are TGTGCCAGCAGCGCTCAGGGGAATGGGAATGGAAACACCATATATTTT. Amino acid sequence: CASSAQGNGNGNTIYF.

In this sample, this clonotype turned up a few times. This rearrangement joins TRBV7-9 to TRBJ2-6; no firm D call. V lost 0 bases to trimming and J lost 1 base, with 1 base between them. The CDR3 is 14 amino acids. The germline V gene has CDR1 SEHNR and CDR2 FQNEAQ (reference sequence). The DNA for the CDR3 is TGTGCCAGCAGCTTAGCTTCTGGGGCCAACGTCCTGACTTTC. It translates to CASSLASGANVLTF.

The V and J genes are TRBV5-1 and TRBJ2-3; D remains ambiguous. This CDR3 contains 13 residues. The V end was cut by 0 bases, the J end by 11 bases, with 13 bases between. Germline lookup yields CDR1 SGHRS and CDR2 YFSETQ. The CDR3 DNA is TGCGCCAGCAGCTTGGGAGCCCTGGATTGGCAGTATTTT. Translation gives CASSLGALDWQYF.

The sample holds many counts of this clonotype. An end of the junction does not agree with germline; a read error may underlie this. V usage is TRBV11-2 and J usage is TRBJ2-7; tentatively, D is TRBD2 (6 bases). CDR1 is SGHAT, CDR2 FQNNGV, per germline. This CDR3 spans 14 amino acids. CDR3 bases: TGTGCCAGCAGCATAGATGCGGGACGATTACCGCAGTACTTC. This gives the protein CASSIDAGRLPQYF. The full variable domain, its missing parts supplied by reference TRBV11-2 and TRBJ2-7, is EAGVAQSPRYKIIEKRQSVAFWCNPISGHATLYWYQQILGQGPKLLIQFQNNGVVDDSQLPKDRFSAERLKGVDSTLKIQPAKLEDSAVYLCASSIDAGRLPQYFGPGTRLTVT.

The sample holds a few counts of this clonotype. V and J are TRBV28 and TRBJ1-3; D may be TRBD1 (5 bases). Germline V gene data show CDR1 as MDHEN and CDR2 as SYDVKM. Between the trimmed V and J ends, which lost 2 bases and 0 bases, there was a span of 17 bases. CDR3 length: 18 residues. In DNA form, the CDR3 reads TGTGCCAGCAGTTTAGTGGCGAGTCAGGGCAGCTCTGGAAACACCATATATTTT. Translation gives CASSLVASQGSSGNTIYF.

This clonotype occurred many times. This rearrangement joins TRBV7-2 to TRBJ2-7; TRBD2 aligns across 9 bases. With V trimmed by 2 bases and J by 3 bases, 5 bases remained unmatched. The CDR3 consists of 15 residues. Germline V gene data show CDR1 as SGHTA and CDR2 as FQGNSA. Written as DNA, the CDR3 is TGTGCCAGCAGCTTATCCCGTAGCGGGAGCTACGAGCAGTACTTC. As protein: CASSLSRSGSYEQYF.

This clonotype showed up many times. CDR3 loop: CASSLSGNNYGYTF. In nucleotides, the CDR3 is TGTGCCAGCAGTTTATCCGGGAACAACTATGGCTACACCTTC. The rearrangement uses TRBV27 and TRBJ1-2; no reliable D call. Trimming took 0 bases from V and 2 from J, leaving 7 bases between them. CDR3 length equals 14 residues. Germline lookup yields CDR1 MNHEY and CDR2 SMNVEV (reference sequence).

This clonotype was observed a handful of times. The chain has TRBV19 and TRBJ2-2, with a weak D call TRBD1 (6 bases). V lost 7 bases to trimming and J lost 4 bases, with 19 bases between them. There are 16 residues in the CDR3. Per the germline V gene, CDR1 is LNHDA and CDR2 is SQIVND (reference sequence). CDR3 bases: TGTGCCAGTACCCAAGGGGCAGGGGTTAGCACCGGGGAGCTGTTTTTT. Translating gives CASTQGAGVSTGELFF.

This clonotype has more than one count but fewer than ten. The chain couples TRBV12-3 or TRBV12-4 to TRBJ2-7; 8 bases agree with TRBD2. The CDR3 has 14 residues. V shed 8 bases, J shed 6 bases, and the junction held 12 bases outside the gene matches. The chain's CDR3 is CASAPLAGRGEQYF. The CDR3, as DNA: TGTGCCAGCGCACCCTTAGCGGGAAGGGGCGAGCAGTACTTC.

This clonotype was recorded many times. This chain links TRBV6-1 with TRBJ2-6, with D tentatively TRBD2 (6 bases). V was pared by 6 bases and J by 0 bases, with 12 bases between. This CDR3 region has 16 residues. The germline V gene encodes CDR1 MNHNS and CDR2 SASEGT. The DNA of the CDR3 is TGTGCCAGCAGGGAATACGGGGGCTCTGGGGCCAACGTCCTGACTTTC. Protein product: CASREYGGSGANVLTF.

This clonotype was counted many times. The rearrangement uses TRBV5-4 and TRBJ2-1, with D tentatively TRBD2 (6 bases). The CDR3 has 12 residues. Germline V gene lookup returns CDR1 SGHNT and CDR2 YYREEE (reference sequence). The V gene lost 2 bases and the J gene lost 7 bases, with 7 bases spanning the gap. CDR3 residues: CASSLGGNEQFF. The CDR3, as DNA: TGTGCCAGCAGCTTAGGAGGGAATGAGCAGTTCTTC.

By sample share, this clonotype is medium-sized. The rearrangement links TRBV7-6 to TRBJ2-7, with TRBD1 identical over 12 bases. In germline, CDR1 is SGHVS, CDR2 FNYEAQ. V shed 5 bases and J 4 bases; nucleotides not matched to a gene: 6. This CDR3 has 15 amino acids. As DNA, the CDR3 is TGTGCCAGCAGCCCCCGGGACAGGGGGCAGTACGAGCAGTACTTC. It is translated as CASSPRDRGQYEQYF.

This clonotype has at least ten counts. The V gene is TRBV5-6, the J gene TRBJ2-7; maybe TRBD2 (5 bases). The V gene's germline CDR1 is SGHDT and CDR2 YYEEEE. The CDR3 runs to 16 residues. Trimming shortened V by 3 bases and J by 0 bases, and 16 bases separated the two germline ends. The CDR3: CASSSARGWSSYEQYF. The CDR3 DNA sequence: TGTGCCAGCAGCTCCGCTAGAGGGTGGAGCTCCTACGAGCAGTACTTC.

This clonotype was seen only a few times. The chain links TRBV6-6 to TRBJ2-1; 9 bases are shared with TRBD1. V trimming: 0 bases; J trimming: 14 bases; junction bases outside the gene matches: 5. CDR1 and CDR2 from the germline V gene are MNHNY and SVGAGI (reference sequence). The CDR3 runs to 13 residues. For the CDR3, the DNA is TGTGCCAGCAGTTACTCCCCGGGACAGGGAGAGTTCTTC. Translating it yields CASSYSPGQGEFF.

By frequency in the sample, this clonotype is medium-sized (0.01 to 0.1%). The chain carries TRBV5-1 and TRBJ1-2; the D gene is possibly TRBD1 (6 bases). Trimming removed 0 bases at V and 3 bases at J, with 12 bases between. Germline CDR1 SGHRS, CDR2 YFSETQ. CDR3 length: 15 residues. The CDR3 sequence: CASSLDPGQDYGYTF. As DNA, the CDR3 is TGCGCCAGCAGCTTGGATCCGGGACAAGACTATGGCTACACCTTC.

There are many counts of this clonotype. The chain links TRBV27 to TRBJ2-1; D possibly corresponds to TRBD2 (6 bases). The CDR3 is 16 residues long. CDR1 and CDR2 (germline): MNHEY, SMNVEV (reference sequence). V was pared by 5 bases and J by 7 bases, with 21 bases between. CDR3 nucleotide sequence: TGTGCCAGCAGTCCGTACGGGGGAGCTAACGGGAATGAGCAGTTCTTC. Protein sequence: CASSPYGGANGNEQFF.

This clonotype has ten or more counts. CDR3 sequence (DNA): TGTGCCAGCAGCGTAGTTGCTGCTGACTCCTACGAGCAGTACTTC. Protein: CASSVVAADSYEQYF. This rearrangement joins TRBV9 to TRBJ2-7, with no clear D. The germline CDR1 and CDR2 sequences are SGDLS and YYNGEE. The CDR3 contains 15 residues. V was cut by 0 bases and J by 0 bases, with 10 bases left in between.

A word on this clonotype: Being one base from a much bigger clone, this may be a read error. The CDR3 DNA sequence: TGTGCCAGCAACTTGAGGATGAAAAACATTCAGTACTTC. This gives the protein CASNLRMKNIQYF. The J gene is TRBJ2-4, the V gene TRBV5-6, with no clear D. The CDR3 runs 13 residues. Germline CDR1 and CDR2: SGHDT and YYEEEE.

This clonotype was detected ten times or more. The chain has TRBV28 and TRBJ2-1; maybe TRBD1 (5 bases). CDR3 size: 12 residues. In germline, CDR1 is MDHEN, CDR2 SYDVKM. V gave up 7 bases and J gave up 8 bases, with 12 bases separating them. CDR3 amino acids: CASTEGVDEQFF. The CDR3 DNA reads as TGTGCCAGCACCGAAGGGGTCGATGAGCAGTTCTTC.

This clonotype showed up many times. The chain has TRBV27 and TRBJ2-3; D not certain. Germline CDR1 reads MNHEY; CDR2 reads SMNVEV (reference sequence). The CDR3 spans 11 residues. V gave up 8 bases and J gave up 3 bases, with 6 bases separating them. CDR3 sequence reads: CASRQTDTQYF. The CDR3 nucleotides read TGTGCCAGCCGCCAGACAGATACGCAGTATTTT.